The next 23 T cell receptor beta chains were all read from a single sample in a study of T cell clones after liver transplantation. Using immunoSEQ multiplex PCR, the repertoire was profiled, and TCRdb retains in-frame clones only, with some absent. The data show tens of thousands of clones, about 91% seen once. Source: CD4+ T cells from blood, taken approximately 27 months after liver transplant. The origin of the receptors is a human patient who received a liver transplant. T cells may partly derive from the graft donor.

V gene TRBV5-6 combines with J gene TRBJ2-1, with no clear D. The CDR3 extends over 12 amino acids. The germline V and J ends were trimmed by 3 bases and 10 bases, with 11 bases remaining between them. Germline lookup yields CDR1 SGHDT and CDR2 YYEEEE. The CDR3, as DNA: TGTGCCAGCAGCTCTCGACCCAAAGAGCAGTTCTTC. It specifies CASSSRPKEQFF.

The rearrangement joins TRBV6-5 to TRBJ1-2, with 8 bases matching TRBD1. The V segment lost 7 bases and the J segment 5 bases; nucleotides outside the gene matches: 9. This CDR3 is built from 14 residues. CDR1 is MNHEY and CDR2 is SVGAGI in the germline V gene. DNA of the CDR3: TGTGCCAGCAATAAATTAAACAGGGGGTATGGCTACACCTTC. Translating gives CASNKLNRGYGYTF.

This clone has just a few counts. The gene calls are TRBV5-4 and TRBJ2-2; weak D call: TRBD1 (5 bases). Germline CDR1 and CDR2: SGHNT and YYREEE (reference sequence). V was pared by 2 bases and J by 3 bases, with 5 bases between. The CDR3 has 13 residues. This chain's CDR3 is CASSLQDTGELFF. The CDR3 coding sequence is TGTGCCAGCAGCTTACAGGACACCGGGGAGCTGTTTTTT.

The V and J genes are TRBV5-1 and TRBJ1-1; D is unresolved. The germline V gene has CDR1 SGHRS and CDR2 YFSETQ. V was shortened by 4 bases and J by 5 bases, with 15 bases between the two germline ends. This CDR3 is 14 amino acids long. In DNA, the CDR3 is TGCGCCAGCAGCCCCTTCGGAGGCGAAACTGAAGCTTTCTTT. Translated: CASSPFGGETEAFF.

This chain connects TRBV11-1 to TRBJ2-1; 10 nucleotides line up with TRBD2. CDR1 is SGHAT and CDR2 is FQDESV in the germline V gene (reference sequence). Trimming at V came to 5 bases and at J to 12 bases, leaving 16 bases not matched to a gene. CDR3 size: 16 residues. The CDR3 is CASSASSGSQSMGQFF. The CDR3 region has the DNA TGTGCCAGCAGCGCGTCTAGCGGGAGCCAATCAATGGGGCAGTTCTTC.

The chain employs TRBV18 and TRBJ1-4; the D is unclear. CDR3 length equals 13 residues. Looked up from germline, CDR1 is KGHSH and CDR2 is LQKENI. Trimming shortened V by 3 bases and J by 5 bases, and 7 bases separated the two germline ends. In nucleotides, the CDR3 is TGTGCCAGCTCACCGAACGAGAATGAAAAACTGTTTTTT. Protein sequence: CASSPNENEKLFF.

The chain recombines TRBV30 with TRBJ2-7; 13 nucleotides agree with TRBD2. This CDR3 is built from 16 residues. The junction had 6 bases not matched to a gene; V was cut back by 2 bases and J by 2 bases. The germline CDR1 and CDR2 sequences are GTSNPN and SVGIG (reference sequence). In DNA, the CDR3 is TGTGCCTGGAGTCGAATAGGACTAGCGGGAGCCTACGAGCAGTACTTC. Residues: CAWSRIGLAGAYEQYF.

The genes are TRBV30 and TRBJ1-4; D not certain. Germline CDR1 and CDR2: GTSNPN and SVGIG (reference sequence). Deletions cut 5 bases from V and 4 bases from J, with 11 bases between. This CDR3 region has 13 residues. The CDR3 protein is CAWGGGRNEKLFF. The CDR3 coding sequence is TGTGCCTGGGGTGGAGGACGTAATGAAAAACTGTTTTTT.

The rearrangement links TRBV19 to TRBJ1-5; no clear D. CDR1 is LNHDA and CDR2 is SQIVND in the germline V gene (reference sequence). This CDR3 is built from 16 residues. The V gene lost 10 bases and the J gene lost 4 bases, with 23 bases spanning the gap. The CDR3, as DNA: TGTGCCACCCGCCTCCAAGTAGGAACCCCGAATCAGCCCCAGCATTTT. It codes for CATRLQVGTPNQPQHF.

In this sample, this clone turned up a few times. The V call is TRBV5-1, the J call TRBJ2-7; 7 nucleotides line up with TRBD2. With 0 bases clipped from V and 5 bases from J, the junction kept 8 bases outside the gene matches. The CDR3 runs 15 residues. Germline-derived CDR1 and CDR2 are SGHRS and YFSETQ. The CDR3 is CASSLVSGGKDEQYF. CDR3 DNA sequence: TGCGCCAGCAGCTTGGTCTCGGGAGGCAAAGACGAGCAGTACTTC.

DNA for the CDR3: TGTGCCAGCAGCTCTTACTCAGATACGCAGTATTTT. Amino acid sequence: CASSSYSDTQYF. This sequence joins TRBV7-2 and TRBJ2-3; D not certain. V was clipped by 4 bases and J by 4 bases, with 6 bases between them. The CDR3 sequence is 12 residues long. From germline, CDR1 is SGHTA and CDR2 FQGNSA.

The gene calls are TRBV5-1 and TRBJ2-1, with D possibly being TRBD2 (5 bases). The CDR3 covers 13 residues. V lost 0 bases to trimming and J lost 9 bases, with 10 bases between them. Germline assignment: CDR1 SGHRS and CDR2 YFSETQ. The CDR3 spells CASSLGGSGEQFF. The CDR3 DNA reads TGCGCCAGCAGCTTGGGTGGGAGCGGTGAGCAGTTCTTC.

The CDR3 loop reads CATRDRAGNEQYF. The CDR3 bases are TGTGCCACGAGGGACAGGGCCGGGAACGAGCAGTACTTC. The chain combines TRBV19 with TRBJ2-5, with TRBD1 identical over 9 bases. The assigned J gene may be wrong: the sequence end matches TRBJ2-7 better. CDR1 is LNHDA and CDR2 is SQIVND in the germline V gene (reference sequence). CDR3 length: 13 residues.

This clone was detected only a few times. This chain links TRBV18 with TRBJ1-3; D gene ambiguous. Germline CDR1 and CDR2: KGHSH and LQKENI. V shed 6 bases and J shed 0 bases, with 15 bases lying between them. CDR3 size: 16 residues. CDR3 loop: CASSDWAGSSGNTIYF. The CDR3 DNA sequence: TGTGCCAGCTCCGATTGGGCGGGAAGCTCTGGAAACACCATATATTTT. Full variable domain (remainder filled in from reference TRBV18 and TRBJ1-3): NAGVMQNPRHLVRRRGQEARLRCSPMKGHSHVYWYRQLPEEGLKFMVYLQKENIIDESGMPKERFSAEFPKEGPSILRIQQVVRGDSAAYFCASSDWAGSSGNTIYFGEGSWLTVV.

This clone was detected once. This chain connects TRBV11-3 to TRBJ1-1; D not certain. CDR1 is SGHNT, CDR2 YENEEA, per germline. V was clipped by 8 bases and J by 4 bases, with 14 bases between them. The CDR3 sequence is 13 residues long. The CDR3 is CASATDVGTEAFF. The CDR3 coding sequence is TGTGCCAGCGCTACGGATGTGGGCACTGAAGCTTTCTTT.

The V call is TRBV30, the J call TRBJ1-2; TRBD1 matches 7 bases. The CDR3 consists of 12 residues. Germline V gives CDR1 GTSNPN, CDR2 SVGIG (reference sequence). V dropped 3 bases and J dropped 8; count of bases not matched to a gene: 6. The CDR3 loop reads CAWSGTVGGYTF. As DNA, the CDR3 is TGTGCCTGGAGCGGGACAGTGGGAGGCTACACCTTC.

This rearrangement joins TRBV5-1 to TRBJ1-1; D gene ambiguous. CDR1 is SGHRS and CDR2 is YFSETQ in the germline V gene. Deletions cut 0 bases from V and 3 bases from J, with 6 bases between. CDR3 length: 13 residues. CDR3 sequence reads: CASSLVWDTEAFF. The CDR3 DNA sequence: TGCGCCAGCAGCTTGGTGTGGGACACTGAAGCTTTCTTT.

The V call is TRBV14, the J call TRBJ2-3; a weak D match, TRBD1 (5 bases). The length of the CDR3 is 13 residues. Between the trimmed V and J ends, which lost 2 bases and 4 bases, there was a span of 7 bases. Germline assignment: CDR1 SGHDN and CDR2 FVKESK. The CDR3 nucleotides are TGTGCCAGCAGCCAAACAGGCCCAGATACGCAGTATTTT. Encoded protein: CASSQTGPDTQYF.

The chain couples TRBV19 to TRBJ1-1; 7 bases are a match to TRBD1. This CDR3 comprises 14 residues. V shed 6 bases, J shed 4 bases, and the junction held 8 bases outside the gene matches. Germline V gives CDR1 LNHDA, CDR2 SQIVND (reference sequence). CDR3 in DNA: TGTGCCAGTAGATCCCAGGGGGAGGGCACTGAAGCTTTCTTT. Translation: CASRSQGEGTEAFF.

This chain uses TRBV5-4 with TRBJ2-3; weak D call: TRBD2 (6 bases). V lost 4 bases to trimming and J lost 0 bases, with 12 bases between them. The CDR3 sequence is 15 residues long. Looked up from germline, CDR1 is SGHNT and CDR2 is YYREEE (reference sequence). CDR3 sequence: CASSPQDYSTDTQYF. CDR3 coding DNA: TGTGCCAGCAGCCCGCAGGACTATAGCACAGATACGCAGTATTTT.

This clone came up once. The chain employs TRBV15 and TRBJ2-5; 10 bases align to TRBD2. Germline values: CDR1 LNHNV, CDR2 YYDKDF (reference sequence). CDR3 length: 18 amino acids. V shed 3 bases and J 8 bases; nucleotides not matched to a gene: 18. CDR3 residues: CATSSMGTSGKYWETQYF. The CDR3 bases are TGTGCCACCAGCAGTATGGGAACTAGCGGGAAGTATTGGGAAACCCAGTACTTC.

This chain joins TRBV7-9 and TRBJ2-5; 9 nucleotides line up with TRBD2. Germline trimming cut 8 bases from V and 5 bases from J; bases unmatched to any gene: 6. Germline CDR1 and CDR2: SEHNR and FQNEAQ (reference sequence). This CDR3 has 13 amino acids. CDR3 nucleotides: TGTGCCAGCTGTTTAGCGGGAGTGGAGACCCAGTACTTC. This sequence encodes CASCLAGVETQYF. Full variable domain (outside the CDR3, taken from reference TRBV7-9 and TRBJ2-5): DTGVSQNPRHKITKRGQNVTFRCDPISEHNRLYWYRQTLGQGPEFLTYFQNEAQLEKSRLLSDRFSAERPKGSFSTLEIQRTEQGDSAMYLCASCLAGVETQYFGPGTRLLVL.

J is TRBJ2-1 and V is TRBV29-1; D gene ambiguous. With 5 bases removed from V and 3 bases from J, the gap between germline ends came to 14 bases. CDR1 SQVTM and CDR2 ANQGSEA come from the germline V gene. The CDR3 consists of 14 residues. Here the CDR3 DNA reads TGCAGCGTTCCGACCCCGGGTGGCTACAATGAGCAGTTCTTC. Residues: CSVPTPGGYNEQFF.